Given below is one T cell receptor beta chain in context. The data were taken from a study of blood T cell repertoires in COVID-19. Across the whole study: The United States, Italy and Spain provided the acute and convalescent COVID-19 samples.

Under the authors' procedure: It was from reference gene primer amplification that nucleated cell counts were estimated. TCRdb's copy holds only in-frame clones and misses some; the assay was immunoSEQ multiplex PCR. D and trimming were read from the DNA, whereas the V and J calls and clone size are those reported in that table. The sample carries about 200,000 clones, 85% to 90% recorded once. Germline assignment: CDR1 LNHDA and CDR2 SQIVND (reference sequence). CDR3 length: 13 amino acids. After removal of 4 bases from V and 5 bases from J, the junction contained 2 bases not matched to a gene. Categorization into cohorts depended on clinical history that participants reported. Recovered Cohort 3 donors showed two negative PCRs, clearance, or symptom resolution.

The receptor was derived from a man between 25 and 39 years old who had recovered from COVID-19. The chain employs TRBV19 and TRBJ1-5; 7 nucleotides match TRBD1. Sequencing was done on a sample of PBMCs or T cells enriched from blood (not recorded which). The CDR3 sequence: CASSTGGYQPQHF. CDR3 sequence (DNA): TGTGCCAGTAGTACAGGGGGATATCAGCCCCAGCATTTT.